This entry is about one TCR beta chain. Its antigen is not known. Vbeta (60) and Jbeta (13) primers were used in the PCR. Produced via immunoSEQ multiplex PCR; TCRdb's table is partial and in-frame only. Of approximately 90,000 clones in the sample, 60% to 80% are singletons; the top ten hold less than 15%. The data stem from a study of cytomegalovirus exposure and HLA in healthy donors. General study points: An analysis done earlier found most TCR beta V segments productive about 87% or about 30% of the time. Fewer N-insertions (relative to the 666-donor mean) were reportedly seen in an Asian-associated ancestry cluster in a later analysis. Among the CMV-associated chains, three were confirmed in vitro as specific for CMV antigens.

Sequencing input: PBMCs. This receptor was identified in a woman in her 50s in good health and CMV-seropositive.

The CDR3 region is CASSLAGGLEGEKLFF. DNA of the CDR3: TGCGCCAGCAGCTTGGCCGGAGGGTTAGAGGGTGAAAAACTGTTTTTT. V is TRBV5-1 and J is TRBJ1-4; no clear D. The CDR3 runs to 16 residues. The V and J ends lost 0 bases and 7 bases respectively, with 16 bases between them. Germline-derived CDR1 and CDR2 are SGHRS and YFSETQ.